This T cell receptor (beta chain) was documented in a study of shared clonotypes between healthy human individuals (TCRdb year 2020). With respect to the entire study: The cohort comprised two women and three men aged 18 to 49 years. To increase sequencing depth and limit assay-specific biases, different laboratories used diverse techniques to prepare libraries and sequence TCR repertoires. Each donor's leukapheresis produced roughly between roughly 0.85 and 9 billion PBMCs. Blood TCR repertoires of roughly five healthy adults were deeply sequenced to estimate repertoire size and the extent of clonotype sharing between individuals.

Findings and caveats that apply to the study as a whole: Because the study included only a small number of donors, the genetic and exposure-history diversity represented was limited. Sampling was limited to blood, and TCR repertoires in tissue likely differ from TCR repertoires in blood. Pairwise subsampling led to the expectation that sequencing depth would affect the degree of clonotype sharing among donors.

The donors were healthy, HIV-negative adults with no recently reported acute infections or vaccinations. Every donor was a Caucasian adult living in Nashville, Tennessee, USA. In the unsorted samples, 90 million to 100 million PBMCs were counted, and genomic DNA was extracted using the QIAamp DNA Blood Mini kit. After blood collection by leukapheresis, PBMCs were isolated using Ficoll-Histopaque density gradient centrifugation and then cryopreserved in the vapor phase of liquid nitrogen. Using the deep immunoSEQ assay, multiplex PCR amplified TCR CDR3 regions from genomic DNA. Extracted genomic DNA from each cell subset was spread evenly across all wells of several immunoSEQ 96-well plates, with each plate serving as a replicate. For unsorted PBMC, approximately 0.3 ug of genomic DNA, equivalent to approximately 28,000 T cell genomes, went into each replicate PCR. Ten immunoSEQ deep assay plates were used to sequence unsorted PBMC genomic DNA. Purified libraries were measured with a Qubit 3.0 fluorometer, size-checked on a Bioanalyzer 2100, and measured again with the KAPA Library Quantification kit. Every immunoSEQ 96-well plate was sequenced on a separate single-read 150-cycle Illumina NextSeq 550 flow cell. From the authors' description of their analysis: Because only junctional sequences without quality scores were contained in the immunoSEQ output, filtering matching that applied to full-length reads could not be performed. To assign V/J genes and CDR3, sequences were annotated using PyIR, a Python wrapper for IgBLAST v1.9, with IMGT germline references. Any read was removed if the V/J assignment was weak (E-value above 1e-6), the CDR3 was missing, or the read contained stop codons, out-of-frame junctions, or ambiguous translated residues. A V3J clonotype was defined by an identical inferred V gene, J gene, and CDR3 amino acid sequence. The percentage overlap between two repertoires was calculated by dividing the number of shared unique clonotypes by the size of the smaller repertoire. RTK rarefaction, the Chao1 estimator, and Recon v2.1 estimates of unobserved clonotypes were used to assess repertoire richness. What TCRdb holds here is the immuneACCESS table cut down to in-frame rearrangements. Part of the clones is not present; checked against another copy, under half of the missing clones reflect an unresolved V gene, and the others are unexplained. V and J calls and clone size are given by that table; D and trimming were obtained from the DNA. For this sample there are 450,000 to 500,000 clones; roughly 80% appear just once. 12% of the sample lies in the top ten.

Comment on this clone: Its specific antigen is unknown. The input lacks base qualities; no much larger clone sits a single base away.

The germline V gene (reference sequence) specifies MNHEY as CDR1 and SMNVEV as CDR2. The CDR3, cysteine through phenylalanine, is 18 amino acids long. The retained sequence is limited to the CDR3, 54 bases, with the frame set at the first base. After removal of 5 bases from V and 2 bases from J, the junction retains 10 bases not matched to a gene. This TCR came from a woman between 40 and 50 years old in good health. Some clones in this sample may be carry-over from other donors' samples. Material for sequencing was PBMCs. The rearrangement joined TRBV27 to TRBJ1-5, and 12 junction bases match TRBD1. The CDR3 reads as follows: CASSPRDRGRSGNQPQHF. At the DNA level, the sequence is TGTGCCAGCAGTCCTCGGGACAGGGGGCGCAGTGGCAATCAGCCCCAGCATTTT.